This entry describes one T cell receptor beta chain. As yet, its antigen is unknown. The data derive from a study of cytomegalovirus exposure and HLA in healthy donors. Study-wide context: Tens of millions of unique TCRs from HLA-typed donors were held in an early release of data.

V was clipped by 0 bases and J by 7 bases, with 10 bases between them. The CDR3 is 13 residues long. The germline V gene has CDR1 SEHNR and CDR2 FQNEAQ (reference sequence). Findings and limits, study-wide: A later analysis showed HLA-associated TCR beta chains outstripping equally common others in clonal expansion.

The PCR used 60 Vbeta and 13 Jbeta primers. Using immunoSEQ multiplex PCR, the repertoire was profiled, and TCRdb retains in-frame clones only, with some absent. The sample has over 150,000 clones, around 80% seen once. The chain has TRBV7-9 and TRBJ2-7; D gene uncertain. The specimen was PBMCs. This sequence originates from a woman in her 40s in good health and CMV-seronegative. The CDR3 sequence: CASSLAALREQYF. For the CDR3, the DNA is TGTGCCAGCAGCTTAGCGGCCCTCAGGGAGCAGTACTTC.